This T cell receptor (beta chain) was sequenced during a study of T cells in Graves' hyperthyroidism and ophthalmopathy. There were TCR beta CDR3 regions amplified from RNA transcripts. The TCR CDR3 was amplified in a first-round RT-PCR using the HTBI primer set. MiXCR, applied by TCRdb to the multiplex PCR reads, yields one record per CDR3 protein. This repertoire shows 490,000 or so distinct CDR3 sequences, around a fifth found once; its top ten account for around 54%. There are many counts of this clonotype. V was clipped by 3 bases and J by 0 bases; unmatched bases: 1. The CDR3 length is 14 residues. Germline V lookup: CDR1 DFQATT, CDR2 SNEGSKA (reference sequence). Extraction of PBMCs used under 13 ml of fresh peripheral blood.

The TCR originated in a woman between 70 and 85 years old with Graves' ophthalmopathy. The chain employs TRBV20-1 and TRBJ1-5, with 8 bases fitting TRBD1. Sequences were obtained from blood. CDR3 residues: CSASTGGSNQPQHF. In DNA, the CDR3 is TGCAGTGCTAGTACAGGGGGTAGCAATCAGCCCCAGCATTTT.